The clone carrying this T cell receptor beta chain was detected only a few times. Its antigen is undetermined. In the PCR, 60 Vbeta and 13 Jbeta primers were used. Data came from immunoSEQ multiplex PCR; TCRdb stores just in-frame clones and leaves some out. The top ten clones hold approximately 1.1% of a sample with about 78,000 clones, less than 85% of them seen once. Germline values: CDR1 MNHNY, CDR2 SVGAGI (reference sequence). The CDR3 is 13 amino acids. The V and J ends lost 6 bases and 7 bases, in that order; junction bases with no gene match: 6. The data stem from a study of cytomegalovirus exposure and HLA in healthy donors. Study-level information: The Caucasian-associated ancestry cluster contained 81% of the approximately 410 genotyped donors.

Although they were nominally healthy when sampled, donors likely had unrecorded immune exposures. Study outcomes and limitations: It was approximately 170 TCR beta chains that were listed as cytomegalovirus-associated. A later analysis found most CMV-associated TCR beta chains apparently HLA-restricted.

The chain is built from TRBV6-6 and TRBJ1-2; TRBD1 agrees at 9 bases. The receptor's source is a male donor in good health and CMV-seronegative. Sequences were obtained from PBMCs. The CDR3: CASRHRGRFGYTF. The DNA for the CDR3 is TGTGCCAGCAGGCACAGGGGGCGGTTTGGCTACACCTTC.